This TCR beta chain was profiled in a study of blood T cell repertoires in COVID-19. Across the whole study: Sites across the United States, Italy and Spain contributed samples from acute and convalescent COVID-19. PBMCs, B-cell-depleted T cells, or T cells were the source of the cDNA or gDNA that made up the material.

Using immunoSEQ multiplex PCR, the repertoire was profiled, and TCRdb retains in-frame clones only, with some absent. The profile covers about 200,000 clones, with approximately 91% appearing a single time and roughly 19% taken by the ten largest. Seattle patients were enrolled during active infection and followed longitudinally. The CDR3 totals 18 residues. Trimming stripped 3 bases from V and 0 bases from J, with 18 bases between. Germline values: CDR1 LNHDA, CDR2 SQIVND (reference sequence). The sequenced sample consisted of peripheral blood. The sequence derives from a man aged 50 to 60 with COVID-19, enrolled during active disease. The rearrangement uses TRBV19 and TRBJ1-3; tentatively, D is TRBD1 (5 bases). The CDR3 DNA reads TGTGCCAGTAGTATCACAGGACCAGGCACAAGCTCTGGAAACACCATATATTTT. It yields the protein CASSITGPGTSSGNTIYF.